This T cell receptor beta chain was obtained from a study of CD8 T cells in Susac syndrome. With random hexamers, reverse transcription was performed on 0.5 to 1 ug of RNA. An immunoSEQ multiplex PCR generated amplified TCR beta CDR3 products spanning 54 Vbeta and 13 Jbeta. TCRdb reprocessed the immunoSEQ multiplex PCR reads via MiXCR and lists one record per CDR3 protein. This sample has some 300,000 distinct CDR3 sequences, with approximately 85% found just once. In its sample, this clonotype was seen once. TCR beta sequences were obtained from blood CD8+ and CD4+ T cells. Treatment-naive patients with stable or active relapsing-remitting disease served as multiple sclerosis controls. Purification of the CD8+ and CD4+ T cells relied on negative isolation, and TEMRA cells underwent FACS enrichment. V gave up 7 bases and J gave up 2 bases, with 15 bases separating them. The CDR3 is made up of 16 amino acids. Germline V CDR1 and CDR2: SEHNR, FQNEAQ (reference sequence).

The chain employs TRBV7-9 and TRBJ2-6; TRBD1 is a possible D gene (5 bases). This receptor was obtained from a human donor with multiple sclerosis. The sample comprised CD8+ T cells from PBMCs. In DNA, the CDR3 is TGTGCCAGCATAACCTGGGGCCGGGCTGGGGCCAACGTCCTGACTTTC. This gives the protein CASITWGRAGANVLTF.